The sequence of this T cell receptor (beta chain) was determined in a study of cytomegalovirus exposure and HLA in healthy donors (dated by TCRdb to the late 2010s). The study in broad terms: In an earlier analysis of under 600 of the donors, about 270 Gb of sequence data and 90 million to 120 million unique TCR beta sequences from 150 million to 200 million T cells were reported. Approximately 300 gigabases of sequencing data and roughly 90 million unique TCR sequences were included in an early release covering under 650 HLA-typed donors. Among the roughly 400 genotyped donors, around 81% belonged to the genetic ancestry cluster associated with self-reported Caucasian donors. The study aimed to test whether cataloging public T cell receptors could reveal signatures of past pathogen exposure. The study used immunosequencing to profile the T cell repertoires of approximately 630 subjects and linked those repertoires to cytomegalovirus serostatus. Along with the roughly 700-subject first cohort, a separate validation cohort of around 110 different subjects was used. High-throughput TCR immunosequencing, statistical association of individual TCRs with disease status, and machine learning were combined to predict cytomegalovirus infection status. In a later analysis, previously published TCR beta repertoires from several hundred donors were re-analyzed and high-resolution HLA genotyping was added so that TCR occurrence patterns could be studied. Rather than drawing on any new phenotypic data, the later analysis identified candidate immune exposures from TCR beta sequences and the way those sequences occurred across donors. To decide whether each TCR beta V gene segment behaved as functional or pseudogenic, an earlier analysis of some 600 of the donors relied on high-throughput TCR beta sequencing. Donor age, sex, ethnicity and CMV serostatus were collected together with the repertoire data. Genome-wide SNP genotypes for about three fifths of the 666 donors were used in a later genetic analysis, which treated that subset as a discovery cohort. Every discovery cohort repertoire had been produced on one sequencing platform. Class I and class II HLA loci were covered by the typing at four-digit resolution. The number of donors typed differed by locus, with 629-630 for A, B, C, DRB1 and DQB1, 522 for DQA1, 600 to 610 for DPA1, and over 400 for DPB1. A few DR-DQ haplotypes were handled as single units for association and clustering because linkage in the cohort was strong. On average, roughly 200,000 unique TCR beta nucleotide sequences were sequenced per donor among roughly 430 genotyped donors of the cohort, with about 19% of those sequences being non-productive.

In total, roughly 710 healthy bone marrow donors made up the cohort. All cohort members were sampled while nominally healthy, although unrecorded immune exposures were likely present. The donor tested CMV seronegative and was one of the 352 seronegative cohort members. Each donor provided a peripheral blood sample, and peripheral blood mononuclear cells were used for TCR beta sequencing. Genomic DNA extraction from the blood cell samples was performed with the Qiagen DNeasy Blood Extraction Kit. Regarding this clone: This clone's antigen is unknown. Base qualities are not recorded, but no much larger clone differs from it by a single base.

The paper's findings and limits, for the study overall: Because some donors lacked HLA typing at each locus, the association tests relied only on the typed subset. The classifier was reported to diagnose cytomegalovirus status with high specificity and sensitivity in both the original cohort and the validation cohort. A later analysis found that most CMV-associated TCR beta chains appeared HLA-restricted, with HLA associations seemingly driven largely by CMV exposure. In a later analysis, HLA-associated TCR beta chains were found to be more clonally expanded and to have lower generation probabilities than equally common non-associated chains. The authors suggested that the approach could potentially be generalized to other disease states and immunological phenotypes. Linkage disequilibrium might explain the correlated functional status among segregating V segments, but an unknown experimental factor could not be ruled out. In this cohort, only TCR beta chains were sequenced, and detectable features were limited by the absence of alpha or paired-chain data. In an earlier analysis of some 550 of the donors, most TCR beta V segments were observed in productive rearrangements about 90% or about 30% of the time, broadly matching IMGT annotations. The only immune exposure information available for the cohort was CMV serostatus. A further reported finding was that TCR beta sequences accurately predicted the HLA-A and HLA-B alleles for most subjects in the first cohort. Strong co-occurrence of HLA alleles, especially DR and DQ, made assigning TCR associations to individual alleles difficult. An association between a missense DCLRE1C variant and V-gene and J-gene trimming of TCR beta chains was found in a later genetic analysis and replicated in an independent cohort. The sequencing pipeline was judged likely to have produced a cluster of highly shared sequence variants as a technical artifact. Because counts were too low, seventeen rarely observed V segments, including chromosome 9 orphons, were left out of the earlier analysis of 587 of the donors. A later analysis associated roughly 17,000 TCR beta sequences with specific HLA alleles at a false discovery rate of 0.05. A few of the identified cytomegalovirus-associated TCR beta chains were confirmed in vitro to be specific for cytomegalovirus antigens. Several of the top co-occurrence clusters appeared to be linked to parvovirus B19, influenza, CMV and Epstein-Barr virus, according to a later analysis. The study listed 150 to 200 TCR beta chains as associated with cytomegalovirus. A later analysis found that TCR association rates varied across HLA loci, with DRB1 alleles showing the most associated TCRs and HLA-C alleles the fewest. According to a later genetic analysis, donors in an Asian-associated ancestry cluster had fewer N-insertions in productive TCRs than the approximately 630-donor mean. Across donors, most TCR sequences were observed very rarely, whereas some public TCRs were present in many individuals. The presence/absence analyses assumed that sequencing depth was roughly uniform across donors, and that assumption may not be true.

Library preparation was by the immunoSEQ multiplex PCR assay. A mixture of 60 forward primers for TCR Vbeta segments and 13 reverse primers for TCR Jbeta segments was used in the multiplex PCR. A multiplex PCR assay on genomic DNA amplified the CDR3 region of rearranged TCR beta genes. On the Illumina HiSeq System, the amplified TCR beta libraries were sequenced as 87-base-pair reads. As for the original processing: A later analysis tallied 80 million to 95 million unique TCR beta chains across the 666 repertoires, and approximately 12 million of those chains were shared by two or more donors. A nearest-neighbor algorithm error-corrected the raw reads and collapsed the reads into unique sequences, merging closely related sequences to remove PCR and sequencing errors. Alignment of CDR3 sequences to IMGT reference sequences was used to assign V, D and J gene segments. Each retained sequence needed at least a six-nucleotide match to both a V gene segment and a J gene segment. A rearrangement counted as productive if the CDR3 had no stop codons and remained in frame with V and J, and every other rearrangement counted as non-productive. Following IMGT convention, CDR3 was defined as the stretch from the second conserved V-encoded cysteine to the conserved J-encoded phenylalanine. In an earlier analysis of 500 to 650 of the donors, sequences lacking an unambiguous match to a single V gene segment were excluded. An earlier analysis of a few hundred of the donors classified V segments as functional when productive rearrangements were above 56.7% and as segregating when the standard deviation between donors was above 5%. To diagnose cytomegalovirus status from the catalog of TCR beta chain sequences, a statistical classification framework was built. A later analysis assigned V and J genes by comparing TCR nucleotide sequences with IMGT/GENE-DB human TR gene sequences. A later analysis assigned CDR3 sequences and most-parsimonious VDJ recombination scenarios with the TCRdist pipeline. In a later analysis, every TCR beta chain was defined by the combination of its CDR3 amino acid sequence and its V-gene family, and reads without a unique V-gene family were dropped. As a way to deal with suspected cross-contamination and a sequencing artifact, a later analysis dropped hundreds of nucleotide sequences that were highly shared and had low generation probability. A later analysis calculated a clonal expansion index for each public chain from normalized within-repertoire ranks of inferred template counts. In a later analysis, generation probabilities were computed with a VDJ recombination model fitted to out-of-frame rearrangements, and the resulting probabilities were checked against IGoR. In a later analysis, hypergeometric tests were used to score TCR-TCR, TCR-HLA and TCR-CMV co-occurrence, with a repertoire-size bias correction applied to TCR pairs. In a later analysis, false discovery rates were estimated by permuting HLA or CMV assignments 20 times. A later analysis grouped co-occurring TCRs with DBSCAN, adding TCRdist sequence similarity when clustering within HLA-allele-positive subsets. Repertoires with fewer than 30,000 or more than 120,000 public chains were left out of co-occurrence clustering, as were a few repertoires with anomalous nucleotide sharing. Here the immuneACCESS table is served through TCRdb, limited to in-frame sequences with V and J called. Missing clones are a known gap in these copies; in checked studies unresolved V genes cover under half, and the rest lacks a known reason. The D gene and trimming were derived from the DNA, and the V and J assignments and clone size from that table. The sample includes 150,000 to 200,000 clones, with roughly 80% observed a single time. 1.1% to 1.5% of the sample is taken by the ten largest.

The sequenced material came from PBMCs. The TCR sequence derives from a male donor in good health and CMV-seronegative.

The DNA sequence is given as TGTGCCAGCTCACCACCCAGGGAGGGCTATGGCTACACCTTC. Its protein is CASSPPREGYGYTF. The chain is assembled from TRBV18 and TRBJ1-2; possibly the D gene is TRBD1, per 5 matching bases. Spanning cysteine to phenylalanine, the CDR3 consists of 14 amino acids. Here the CDR3 DNA is all that survives: 42 bases in frame from base 1. The V end loses 0 bases and the J end loses 4 bases, and a stretch of 9 bases separates them. Reading the germline V gene gives CDR1 KGHSH and CDR2 LQKENI.